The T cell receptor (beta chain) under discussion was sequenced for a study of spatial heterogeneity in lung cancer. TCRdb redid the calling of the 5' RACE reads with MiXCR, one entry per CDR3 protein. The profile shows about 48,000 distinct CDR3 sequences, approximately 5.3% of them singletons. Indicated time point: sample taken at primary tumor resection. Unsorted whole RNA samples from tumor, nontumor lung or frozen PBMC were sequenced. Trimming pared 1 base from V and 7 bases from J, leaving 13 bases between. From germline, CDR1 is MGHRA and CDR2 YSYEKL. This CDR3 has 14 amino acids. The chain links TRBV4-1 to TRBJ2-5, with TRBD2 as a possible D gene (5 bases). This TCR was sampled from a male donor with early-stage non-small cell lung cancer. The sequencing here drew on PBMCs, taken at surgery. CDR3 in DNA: TGCGCCAGCAGCCAAGGAGCAGAGGCGGGGACCCAGTACTTC. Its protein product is CASSQGAEAGTQYF.